The rows below give T cell receptor beta chains drawn from one sample of a study of shared clonotypes between healthy human individuals. Produced via immunoSEQ multiplex PCR; TCRdb's table is partial and in-frame only. The top ten hold around 0.13% of the sample, which has approximately 2.4 million clones, more than 90% seen once. The sequencing sample was made of naive CD4+ T cells sorted from blood. The origin of the receptors is a man between 18 and 29 years old in good health. The CDR3 runs from the conserved cysteine through the conserved F or W. The order of the fields is J gene, CDR3 length, V gene, D gene, clone size, CDR3 protein, CDR3 DNA. The D gene is left open where the match is weak. The listing skips clone size in some rows; elsewhere it reads once, few, many or a size class.

TRBJ1-2,15,TRBV5-1,NA,NA,CASSLVLGSNYGYTF,TGCGCCAGCAGCTTGGTTCTAGGATCTAACTATGGCTACACCTTC
TRBJ2-7,14,TRBV5-5,TRBD1,NA,CASSLATGGGEQYF,TGTGCCAGCAGCTTGGCAACAGGGGGCGGCGAGCAGTACTTC
TRBJ2-7,10,TRBV6-5,NA,NA,CASSLSEQYF,TGTGCCAGCAGTTTATCCGAGCAGTACTTC
TRBJ1-3,17,TRBV10-1,NA,few,CASSESGISYSGNTIYF,TGCGCCAGCAGTGAGTCTGGAATTTCTTACTCTGGAAACACCATATATTTT
TRBJ1-5,12,TRBV6-1,NA,NA,CASTSWGQPQHF,TGTGCCAGCACCTCTTGGGGTCAGCCCCAGCATTTT
TRBJ2-3,13,TRBV7-9,NA,NA,CASSLDKGGAQYF,TGTGCCAGCAGCTTAGATAAAGGCGGCGCGCAGTATTTT
TRBJ1-3,16,TRBV6-5,NA,NA,CASSYGDRGYGNTIYF,TGTGCCAGCAGTTACGGAGACAGAGGGTACGGAAACACCATATATTTT
TRBJ1-3,15,TRBV2,NA,once,CASSEEMISGNTIYF,TGTGCCAGCAGTGAAGAGATGATCTCTGGAAACACCATATATTTT
TRBJ2-2,15,TRBV11-2,NA,NA,CASSLWIANTGELFF,TGTGCCAGCAGCTTATGGATTGCGAACACCGGGGAGCTGTTTTTT
TRBJ1-3,14,TRBV6-6,NA,NA,CASSYGGSGNTIYF,TGTGCCAGCAGCTACGGGGGGTCTGGAAACACCATATATTTT
TRBJ2-7,15,TRBV6-1,NA,once,CASSEEQGMPYEQYF,TGTGCCAGCAGTGAGGAGCAGGGAATGCCCTACGAGCAGTACTTC
TRBJ2-1,14,TRBV11-2,TRBD2,NA,CASSLAGGFNEQFF,TGTGCCAGCAGCCTAGCGGGGGGTTTCAATGAGCAGTTCTTC
TRBJ1-1,11,TRBV20-1,NA,NA,CSARRDTEAFF,TGCAGTGCTAGAAGGGACACTGAAGCTTTCTTT
TRBJ2-5,13,TRBV11-2,TRBD2,NA,CASSLDRGGGEYF,TGTGCCAGCAGCTTAGATCGAGGCGGGGGAGAGTACTTC
TRBJ1-4,14,TRBV6-1,NA,NA,CASSVTGTNEKLFF,TGTGCCAGCAGTGTAACAGGGACTAATGAAAAACTGTTTTTT
TRBJ2-4,15,TRBV25-1,TRBD1,NA,CASSEVGTGKNIQYF,TGTGCCAGCAGTGAAGTCGGGACAGGGAAAAACATTCAGTACTTC
TRBJ2-7,15,TRBV7-9,TRBD1,NA,CASSHTGQGGYEQYF,TGTGCCAGCAGCCATACGGGACAGGGCGGCTACGAGCAGTACTTC
TRBJ1-2,13,TRBV5-1,NA,NA,CASSFLAGQGYTF,TGCGCCAGCAGCTTCCTTGCGGGGCAAGGCTACACCTTC
TRBJ2-6,20,TRBV28,NA,NA,CASSLPRGAGGRTGANVLTF,TGTGCCAGCAGTCTCCCCCGGGGGGCAGGGGGGAGGACTGGGGCCAACGTCCTGACTTTC
TRBJ2-7,13,TRBV29-1,TRBD2,NA,CSFREGGTYEQYF,TGCAGCTTTCGGGAGGGCGGAACCTACGAGCAGTACTTC
TRBJ1-2,13,TRBV18,TRBD1,NA,CASTFDRDYGYTF,TGTGCCAGCACCTTCGACAGGGACTATGGCTACACCTTC
TRBJ2-7,9,TRBV21-1,NA,NA,CASRDPQYF,TGTGCCAGCAGGGACCCCCAGTACTTC
TRBJ2-1,15,TRBV9,NA,NA,CASSVAQGTHNEQFF,TGTGCCAGCAGCGTAGCTCAGGGGACTCACAATGAGCAGTTCTTC
TRBJ2-5,11,TRBV7-9,NA,NA,CASSPGETQYF,TGTGCCAGCAGCCCTGGGGAGACCCAGTACTTC
TRBJ1-5,17,TRBV18,NA,NA,CASSPWTATSLRQPQHF,TGTGCCAGCTCACCTTGGACAGCTACATCCTTGAGACAGCCCCAGCATTTT
TRBJ1-1,14,TRBV18,NA,NA,CASSPNSLNTEAFF,TGTGCCAGCTCACCAAACAGTCTGAACACTGAAGCTTTCTTT
TRBJ2-6,15,TRBV4-3,NA,NA,CASSPGSSGANVLTF,TGCGCCAGCAGCCCGGGTAGCTCTGGGGCCAACGTCCTGACTTTC
TRBJ1-1,13,TRBV5-4,NA,NA,CASSLGSNTEAFF,TGTGCCAGCAGCTTGGGGTCAAACACTGAAGCTTTCTTT
TRBJ1-2,13,TRBV7-9,TRBD1,NA,CASSLVTGDGYTF,TGTGCCAGCAGCTTAGTGACAGGGGATGGCTACACCTTC
TRBJ1-6,15,TRBV19,NA,NA,CASSLQGLYNSPLHF,TGTGCCAGTAGTCTACAGGGCCTCTATAATTCACCCCTCCACTTT
TRBJ2-5,15,TRBV4-1,NA,NA,CASRQVVQNQETQYF,TGCGCCAGCAGACAAGTGGTGCAGAACCAAGAGACCCAGTACTTC
TRBJ2-3,16,TRBV11-2,TRBD2,NA,CASSLGASGRTDTQYF,TGTGCCAGCAGCTTAGGTGCTAGCGGGAGGACAGATACGCAGTATTTT
TRBJ2-3,15,TRBV7-9,TRBD2,once,CASSTMRGLTDTQYF,TGTGCCAGCAGCACGATGCGGGGGTTGACAGATACGCAGTATTTT
TRBJ2-5,13,TRBV2,NA,once,CASSLTPEGTQYF,TGTGCCAGCAGCCTGACCCCCGAGGGGACCCAGTACTTC
TRBJ1-5,15,TRBV6-1,NA,NA,CASIQQGLSNQPQHF,TGTGCCAGCATCCAACAGGGTCTGAGCAATCAGCCCCAGCATTTT
TRBJ2-7,13,TRBV29-1,NA,NA,CSVEGTSGHEQYF,TGCAGCGTTGAGGGGACATCCGGACACGAGCAGTACTTC
TRBJ2-2,18,TRBV7-7,NA,NA,CASSPLPGTKKNTGELFF,TGTGCTAGCAGCCCATTGCCAGGGACAAAGAAGAACACCGGGGAGCTGTTTTTT
TRBJ1-1,14,TRBV6-4,NA,NA,CASSDSGIDSEAFF,TGTGCCAGCAGTGACTCAGGCATCGATAGTGAAGCTTTCTTT
TRBJ2-7,15,TRBV5-1,TRBD2,NA,CASSSGLAFNYEQYF,TGCGCCAGCAGCTCGGGACTAGCTTTTAATTACGAGCAGTACTTC
TRBJ2-7,15,TRBV29-1,NA,few,CSVKDRDPNSYEQYF,TGCAGCGTTAAAGACCGGGACCCGAACTCCTACGAGCAGTACTTC
TRBJ2-7,13,TRBV6-5,NA,NA,CASSGGTTYEQYF,TGTGCCAGCAGTGGAGGGACCACCTACGAGCAGTACTTC
TRBJ2-7,16,TRBV6-6,NA,NA,CASSYPGGSPSYEQYF,TGTGCCAGCAGTTACCCTGGAGGCAGTCCCTCCTACGAGCAGTACTTC
TRBJ2-2,14,TRBV5-1,TRBD2,NA,CASSPRGIGRELFF,TGCGCCAGCAGCCCGCGGGGGATTGGCAGGGAGCTGTTTTTT
TRBJ2-5,12,TRBV10-3,NA,NA,CAIREGTETQYF,TGTGCCATCAGGGAGGGGACGGAGACCCAGTACTTC
TRBJ1-5,17,TRBV30,NA,NA,CAWSSNFRGKGNQPQHF,TGTGCCTGGAGTTCTAATTTTCGGGGTAAGGGCAATCAGCCCCAGCATTTT
TRBJ2-4,13,TRBV2,NA,NA,CASSRGAKNIQYF,TGTGCCAGCAGCCGGGGGGCCAAAAACATTCAGTACTTC
TRBJ2-6,13,TRBV2,NA,NA,CASSISGANVLTF,TGTGCCAGCAGTATCTCTGGGGCCAACGTCCTGACTTTC
TRBJ1-1,13,TRBV7-7,NA,few,CASSLFVNTEAFF,TGTGCTAGCAGCTTATTTGTGAACACTGAAGCTTTCTTT
TRBJ2-1,15,TRBV9,NA,NA,CASSVFGGEYNEQFF,TGTGCCAGCAGCGTATTTGGAGGGGAGTACAATGAGCAGTTCTTC
TRBJ1-2,12,TRBV4-1,NA,NA,CASRGGRRGYTF,TGCGCCAGCAGGGGGGGGCGGAGAGGCTACACCTTC
TRBJ1-2,13,TRBV6-6,TRBD1,NA,CASLTGGNYGYTF,TGTGCCAGCCTCACAGGGGGGAACTATGGCTACACCTTC
TRBJ2-3,14,TRBV7-3,TRBD1,NA,CASSLNRDSKTQYF,TGTGCCAGCAGCTTAAATCGGGACAGCAAAACGCAGTATTTT
TRBJ1-2,14,TRBV6-6,NA,NA,CASNLSPNGNGYTF,TGTGCCAGCAACCTTTCGCCCAACGGGAATGGCTACACCTTC
TRBJ2-7,16,TRBV6-5,TRBD1,once,CASSYSTGGSSYEQYF,TGTGCCAGCAGTTACTCGACAGGGGGCAGCTCCTACGAGCAGTACTTC
TRBJ1-1,14,TRBV27,NA,NA,CASSLQGGLGEAFF,TGTGCCAGCAGCCTACAGGGAGGCTTGGGTGAAGCTTTCTTT
TRBJ2-7,15,TRBV10-1,NA,NA,CASSDTGAASYEQYF,TGCGCCAGCAGCGACACCGGGGCCGCCTCCTACGAGCAGTACTTC
TRBJ1-5,15,TRBV6-5,NA,NA,CASSYVHGGGQPQHF,TGTGCCAGCAGTTATGTGCACGGTGGCGGTCAGCCCCAGCATTTT
TRBJ2-7,14,TRBV9,TRBD2,NA,CASSVEAGNYEQYF,TGTGCCAGCAGCGTAGAAGCGGGGAACTACGAGCAGTACTTC
TRBJ1-5,14,TRBV7-2,NA,NA,CASSSSGAYQPQHF,TGTGCCAGCAGCTCATCAGGGGCTTATCAGCCCCAGCATTTT